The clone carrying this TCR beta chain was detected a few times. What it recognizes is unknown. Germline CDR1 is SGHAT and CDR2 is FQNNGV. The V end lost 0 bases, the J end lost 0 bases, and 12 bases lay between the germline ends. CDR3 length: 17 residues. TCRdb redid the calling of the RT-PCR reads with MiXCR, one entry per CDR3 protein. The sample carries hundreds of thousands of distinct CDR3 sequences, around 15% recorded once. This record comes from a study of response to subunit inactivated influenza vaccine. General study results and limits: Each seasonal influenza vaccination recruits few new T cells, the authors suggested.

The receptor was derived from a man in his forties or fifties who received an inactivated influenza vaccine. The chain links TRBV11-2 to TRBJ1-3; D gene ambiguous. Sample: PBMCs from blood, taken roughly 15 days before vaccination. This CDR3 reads CASSLDSRLTSGNTIYF. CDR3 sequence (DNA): TGTGCCAGCAGCTTAGATAGCAGGCTTACCTCTGGAAACACCATATATTTT.